These T cell receptor beta chains were read from a single sample in a study of T cell repertoires in cytomegalovirus infection. MiXCR, run by TCRdb on the reads, gives a single entry per CDR3 protein. The profile covers roughly 860,000 distinct CDR3 sequences, with 30% to 35% appearing a single time and roughly 12% taken by the ten largest. No antigen has been assigned to these receptors. The material sequenced was cultured CD8+ T cells from PBMCs, taken from culture after CMV antigen stimulation. The receptors here all came from a human donor in good health (CMV status not recorded). Some clones in this sample may be carry-over from other donors' samples. Both conserved end residues are part of each CDR3. D genes are given only for firm matches. Expanded clones get a size class; other rows say once, few or many, or leave the size out.

V gene	D gene	J gene	clone size	CDR3 length	CDR3 protein	CDR3 DNA
TRBV7-2	TRBD1	TRBJ1-4	many	17	CASSLALQQGFNEKLFF	TGTGCCAGCAGCTTAGCGCTCCAACAGGGGTTTAATGAAAAACTGTTTTTT
TRBV19	TRBD2	TRBJ2-5	.	17	CASSSLTHPGTMETQYF	TGTGCCAGTAGTAGCCTGACCCATCCAGGGACTATGGAGACCCAGTACTTC
TRBV7-9	.	TRBJ2-7	few	13	CASSSAGNYEQYF	TGTGCCAGCAGCTCCGCCGGGAACTACGAGCAGTACTTC
TRBV6-6	.	TRBJ2-3	.	15	CASSNTGPSTDTQYF	TGTGCCAGCAGTAATACAGGACCCAGCACAGATACGCAGTATTTT
TRBV7-8	.	TRBJ2-3	few	15	CASSLWARAVDTQYF	TGTGCCAGCAGCTTATGGGCTAGAGCGGTAGATACGCAGTATTTT
TRBV6-1	.	TRBJ2-7	.	14	CASSEGAPTYEQYF	TGTGCCAGCAGTGAGGGCGCGCCTACCTACGAGCAGTACTTC
TRBV27	.	TRBJ1-5	many	13	CASSLGGPQPQHF	TGTGCCAGCAGCTTAGGCGGGCCTCAGCCCCAGCATTTT
TRBV7-4	TRBD1	TRBJ2-7	.	16	CASSNPGQDTSYEQYF	TGTGCCAGCAGCAACCCGGGACAGGACACTTCCTACGAGCAGTACTTC
TRBV28	TRBD1	TRBJ1-2	few	15	CASSSQGQGDNGYTF	TGTGCCAGCAGTTCACAGGGACAGGGGGATAATGGCTACACCTTC
TRBV7-9	.	TRBJ2-1	.	14	CASSPGPNMDEQFF	TGTGCCAGCAGCCCGGGACCAAACATGGATGAGCAGTTCTTC
TRBV12-3/TRBV12-4	.	TRBJ2-3	.	14	CASSSAGAGDTQYF	TGTGCCAGCAGTTCGGCGGGGGCTGGGGATACGCAGTATTTT
TRBV7-8	TRBD2	TRBJ2-2	many	19	CASRLKLSGGAGYTGELFF	TGTGCCAGCAGGCTTAAGTTGAGCGGGGGGGCCGGGTACACCGGGGAGCTGTTTTTT
TRBV6-6	.	TRBJ1-2	few	12	CATYVTVGGYTF	TGTGCCACCTACGTCACAGTTGGGGGCTACACCTTC
TRBV7-6	TRBD1	TRBJ1-4	.	14	CASSGTGGREKLFF	TGTGCCAGCAGCGGGACAGGGGGAAGGGAAAAACTGTTTTTT
TRBV12-3/TRBV12-4	TRBD2	TRBJ2-3	.	16	CASSWASGGIIDTQYF	TGTGCCAGCAGTTGGGCTAGCGGGGGAATTATCGATACGCAGTATTTT
TRBV12-5	TRBD1	TRBJ1-5	few	14	CASGRGLGNQPQHF	TGTGCTAGTGGTAGGGGGCTCGGCAATCAGCCCCAGCATTTT
TRBV6-5	.	TRBJ2-7	.	17	CASSYRRIGSPTYEQYF	TGTGCCAGCAGTTACAGAAGGATTGGTAGCCCAACCTACGAGCAGTACTTC
TRBV15	.	TRBJ2-7	.	15	CATSRDLTDNYEQYF	TGTGCCACCAGCAGAGATTTAACAGATAACTACGAGCAGTACTTC
TRBV27	TRBD1	TRBJ1-1	.	14	CASSPEGANTEAFF	TGTGCCAGCAGTCCCGAGGGGGCGAACACTGAAGCTTTCTTT
TRBV24-1	TRBD1	TRBJ2-2	few	18	CATSDPRTGGFNTGELFF	TGTGCCACCAGTGATCCGAGGACAGGGGGCTTCAACACCGGGGAGCTGTTTTTT
TRBV7-6	TRBD1	TRBJ1-4	few	18	CASSPLPGQGSTNEKLFF	TGTGCCAGCAGCCCCCTTCCGGGACAGGGATCGACTAATGAAAAACTGTTTTTT
TRBV2	TRBD2	TRBJ2-7	few	14	CAVLPGTSRGEQYF	TGTGCCGTACTTCCCGGGACTAGCAGAGGCGAGCAGTACTTC
TRBV7-8	.	TRBJ1-2	many	17	CASSLAIGQIPPYGYTF	TGTGCCAGCAGCTTAGCTATAGGACAGATCCCTCCCTATGGCTACACCTTC
TRBV7-3	TRBD2	TRBJ2-1	many	15	CASSVLAGGPNEQFF	TGTGCCAGCAGCGTACTAGCGGGGGGGCCCAATGAGCAGTTCTTC
TRBV7-9	TRBD1	TRBJ1-4	few	17	CASRPRMGQGENEKLFF	TGTGCCAGCAGGCCTAGAATGGGACAGGGGGAAAATGAAAAACTGTTTTTT